This T cell receptor beta chain was identified during a study of T cells in Graves' hyperthyroidism and ophthalmopathy. Overall study results and limits: Most thyroid clonotypes with frequency above 0.001 were detected in blood.

There were TCR beta CDR3 regions amplified from RNA transcripts. HTBI primers were the set used in a first-round RT-PCR of the TCR CDR3. Using its own MiXCR run on the multiplex PCR reads, TCRdb lists one record per CDR3 protein. The sample includes fewer than 600,000 distinct CDR3 sequences, around 15% of them seen just once. V was cut by 1 base and J by 2 bases, with 10 bases left in between. The CDR3 extends over 15 amino acids. Germline CDR1 is SGHAT and CDR2 is FQNNGV. This clonotype was counted ten times or more. Its cognate antigen is unknown. The sample consisted of blood. The TCR comes from a middle-aged woman with Graves' hyperthyroidism. The chain uses TRBV11-2 and TRBJ2-3, with D unclear. The CDR3 sequence is CASSLVASSTDTQYF. Written as DNA, the CDR3 is TGTGCCAGCAGCTTAGTCGCCAGTTCCACAGATACGCAGTATTTT.